One sample yielded the 9 T cell receptor beta chains listed below, sequenced in a study of blood T cell repertoires in COVID-19. Generated by immunoSEQ multiplex PCR, the TCRdb table keeps only in-frame clones and is missing some. Counted here are a few hundred thousand clones, 80% to 90% occurring once; the ten biggest clones make up roughly 1.3%. Sequenced sample: peripheral blood. Receptors originate from a woman aged 50 to 60 with acute or convalescent COVID-19.

The genes are TRBV2 and TRBJ1-5; D remains ambiguous. V gave up 6 bases and J gave up 0 bases, with 18 bases separating them. Germline V gene data show CDR1 as SNHLY and CDR2 as FYNNEI. The length of the CDR3 is 17 residues. CDR3 sequence: CASREGYLTYSNQPQHF. In nucleotides, the CDR3 is TGTGCCAGCAGGGAGGGATACCTGACGTATAGCAATCAGCCCCAGCATTTT.

V gene TRBV30 combines with J gene TRBJ1-3; unclear D gene. This CDR3 comprises 13 residues. Trimming removed 2 bases at V and 7 bases at J, with 12 bases between. Germline CDR1 reads GTSNPN; CDR2 reads SVGIG (reference sequence). CDR3 in amino acids: CAWSTSFGNTIYF. The CDR3 DNA reads TGTGCCTGGAGTACCTCATTCGGGAACACCATATATTTT. Complete variable domain (other parts from reference TRBV30 and TRBJ1-3): SQTIHQWPATLVQPVGSPLSLECTVEGTSNPNLYWYRQAAGRGLQLLFYSVGIGQISSEVPQNLSASRPQDRQFILSSKKLLLSDSGFYLCAWSTSFGNTIYFGEGSWLTVV.

The chain has TRBV18 and TRBJ1-3, with 7 bases fitting TRBD1. Trimming took 4 bases from V and 1 from J; bases not matched to a gene: 4. The CDR3 covers 15 residues. CDR1 and CDR2 from the germline V gene are KGHSH and LQKENI. The CDR3 here is CASSLQGDSGNTIYF. The CDR3 DNA is TGTGCCAGCTCACTTCAGGGGGATTCTGGAAACACCATATATTTT.

The V gene is TRBV3-1 (or the pseudogene TRBV3-2), the J gene TRBJ2-3; 12 bases fit TRBD2. The CDR3 consists of 20 residues. Trimming took 0 bases from V and 3 from J; bases not matched to a gene: 13. CDR1 is LGHDT and CDR2 is YNNKEL in the germline V gene (reference sequence). The CDR3 region has the DNA TGTGCCAGCAGCCAAGAAAGAAGGACTAGCGGGGCTTTGGGAACAGATACGCAGTATTTT. Translating it yields CASSQERRTSGALGTDTQYF.

The gene calls are TRBV18 and TRBJ1-3, with 7 nucleotides matching TRBD1. Trimming removed 1 base from V and 0 bases from J; junction bases left unmatched: 3. From germline, CDR1 is KGHSH and CDR2 LQKENI. This CDR3 is 16 amino acids long. The chain's CDR3 is CASSPQGQNSGNTIYF. The CDR3 DNA is TGTGCCAGCTCACCACAGGGACAGAACTCTGGAAACACCATATATTTT.

J is TRBJ2-3 and V is TRBV6-4; 9 nucleotides match TRBD2. Trimming cost V 0 bases and J 7 bases; bases outside gene matches: 5. CDR3 length equals 15 residues. From germline, CDR1 is MRHNA and CDR2 SNTAGT. The CDR3 DNA sequence: TGTGCCAGCAGTGACTCGCGGGGGGGCCCGCATACGCAGTATTTT. It encodes CASSDSRGGPHTQYF.

The genes are TRBV9 and TRBJ2-2, with D perhaps matching TRBD1 (6 bases). This CDR3 is built from 15 residues. Germline CDR1 and CDR2: SGDLS and YYNGEE. Deletions cut 0 bases from V and 0 bases from J, with 6 bases between. CDR3 in amino acids: CASSVGTANTGELFF. The CDR3 nucleotides are TGTGCCAGCAGCGTAGGGACAGCGAACACCGGGGAGCTGTTTTTT.

This clone was seen a single time. The chain carries TRBV2 and TRBJ1-2, with 10 bases fitting TRBD1. Germline V gene lookup returns CDR1 SNHLY and CDR2 FYNNEI. The CDR3 covers 15 residues. V shed 8 bases, J shed 8 bases, and the junction held 14 bases outside the gene matches. The CDR3 sequence is CASEVSTGGLGGYTF. CDR3 coding DNA: TGTGCCAGCGAGGTTTCGACAGGGGGCTTAGGGGGCTACACCTTC. Full variable domain (remainder filled in from reference TRBV2 and TRBJ1-2): EPEVTQTPSHQVTQMGQEVILRCVPISNHLYFYWYRQILGQKVEFLVSFYNNEISEKSEIFDDQFSVERPDGSNFTLKIRSTKLEDSAMYFCASEVSTGGLGGYTFGSGTRLTVV.

The gene calls are TRBV29-1 and TRBJ1-2; 7 bases align to TRBD1. The CDR3 extends over 12 amino acids. Germline-derived CDR1 and CDR2 are SQVTM and ANQGSEA. With 7 bases clipped from V and 3 bases from J, the junction kept 5 bases outside the gene matches. The CDR3 sequence: CSATGTDYGYTF. For the CDR3, the DNA is TGCAGCGCCACCGGGACAGACTATGGCTACACCTTC.